The clone carrying this T cell receptor (beta chain) was recorded many times. This entry is derived from a study of T cells after yellow fever vaccination. The ends lost 6 bases at V and 0 bases at J; junction bases unmatched: 6. The germline CDR1 and CDR2 sequences are MNHEY and SVGEGT. The CDR3 runs 16 residues. 5'RACE template switching produced TCR cDNA carrying a universal primer site and UMIs. In TCRdb, the 5' RACE reads were re-called with MiXCR into one record per CDR3 protein. The table lists approximately 610,000 distinct CDR3 sequences, 17% of them singletons. The clonotype was recovered from a man between 18 and 35 years old who received the YFV17D yellow fever vaccine. The rearrangement uses TRBV6-2 or TRBV6-3 and TRBJ2-2, with 8 nucleotides matching TRBD2. The specimen comprised PBMCs, sampled 5 days after the first yellow fever vaccination. The CDR3 protein is CASSLLGLANTGELFF. The DNA for the CDR3 is TGTGCCAGCAGCCTGCTGGGACTAGCGAACACCGGGGAGCTGTTTTTT.